This TCR beta chain was sequenced in a study of T cell changes during pregnancy in multiple sclerosis. CDR1 and CDR2 from the germline V gene are MNHEY and SVGAGI. The CDR3 is 15 residues long. The ends lost 4 bases at V and 4 bases at J; junction bases unmatched: 6. Clones were read by immunoSEQ multiplex PCR, and TCRdb kept only the in-frame ones, dropping some. The sample has 40,000 to 45,000 clones, roughly 85% seen once. This receptor was identified in a female donor with multiple sclerosis, enrolled in a pregnancy study. The material was CD4+ T cells from peripheral blood mononuclear cells, obtained after pregnancy. V is TRBV6-5 and J is TRBJ1-2; 10 bases line up with TRBD1. The DNA for the CDR3 is TGTGCCAGCAGTTCGGGGACAGGGGTCCTCTATGGCTACACCTTC. Translated: CASSSGTGVLYGYTF.